Included here is one TCR beta chain sequence, with context. Antigen: not known. The CDR3 loop spans 15 amino acids. Trimming pared 5 bases from V and 6 bases from J, leaving 16 bases between. The germline V gene encodes CDR1 MNHEY and CDR2 SMNVEV (reference sequence). In the source study's methods: ImmunoSEQ supplied junction-only sequences lacking quality scores, so filtering was different. TCRdb's table, derived via immunoSEQ multiplex PCR, lists solely in-frame clones and lacks some. V and J calls plus clone size are reproduced from that table; the DNA served to infer D and trimming. The table has 90,000 to 150,000 clones, around 68% seen once; the top ten hold 24%. This entry is derived from a study of shared clonotypes between healthy human individuals. Across the study: Per donor, three plates held CD4 naive cells, three held CD4 memory, two held CD8 naive and one held CD8 memory. General study findings and limits: Blood alone was sampled, and tissue repertoires likely differ. Non-shared clonotypes displayed generation probabilities falling below those of clonotypes present in all four donors.

The chain carries TRBV27 and TRBJ1-4; a weak D match, TRBD1 (5 bases). The material sequenced was memory CD8+ T cells sorted from blood. Subset in this sample: CD45RO+ cells pooled with CCR7-negative TemRA cells. The sequence derives from a woman aged 25-40 years in good health. The DNA of the CDR3 is TGTGCCAGCAGTCGCCTATTAGGGGAGGATGAAAAACTGTTTTTT. The encoded protein is CASSRLLGEDEKLFF.